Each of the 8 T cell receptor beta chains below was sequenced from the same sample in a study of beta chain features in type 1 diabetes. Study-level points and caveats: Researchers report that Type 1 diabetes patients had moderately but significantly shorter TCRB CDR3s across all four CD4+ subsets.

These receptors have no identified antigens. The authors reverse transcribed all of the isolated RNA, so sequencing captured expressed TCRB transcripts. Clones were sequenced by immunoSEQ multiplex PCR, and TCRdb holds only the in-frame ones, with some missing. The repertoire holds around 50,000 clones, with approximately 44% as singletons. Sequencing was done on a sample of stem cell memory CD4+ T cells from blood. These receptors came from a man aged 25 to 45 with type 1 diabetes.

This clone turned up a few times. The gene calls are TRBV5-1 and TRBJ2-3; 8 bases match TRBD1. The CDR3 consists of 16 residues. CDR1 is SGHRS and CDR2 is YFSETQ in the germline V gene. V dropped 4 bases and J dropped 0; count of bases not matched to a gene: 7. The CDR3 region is CASSPRTGTSTDTQYF. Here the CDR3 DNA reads TGCGCCAGCAGCCCTCGGACAGGGACTAGCACAGATACGCAGTATTTT.

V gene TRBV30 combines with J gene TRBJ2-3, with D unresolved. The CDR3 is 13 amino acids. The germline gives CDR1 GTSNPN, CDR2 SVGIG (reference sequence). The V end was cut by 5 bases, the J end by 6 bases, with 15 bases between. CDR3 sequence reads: CAWRRPTSDTQYF. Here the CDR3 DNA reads TGTGCCTGGCGCAGACCGACTTCGGATACGCAGTATTTT.

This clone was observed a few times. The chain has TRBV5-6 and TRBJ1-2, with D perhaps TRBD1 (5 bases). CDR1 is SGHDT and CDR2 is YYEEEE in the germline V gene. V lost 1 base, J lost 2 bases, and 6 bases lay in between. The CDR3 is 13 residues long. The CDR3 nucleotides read TGTGCCAGCAGCTTGCCAGGGAACTATGGCTACACCTTC. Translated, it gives CASSLPGNYGYTF.

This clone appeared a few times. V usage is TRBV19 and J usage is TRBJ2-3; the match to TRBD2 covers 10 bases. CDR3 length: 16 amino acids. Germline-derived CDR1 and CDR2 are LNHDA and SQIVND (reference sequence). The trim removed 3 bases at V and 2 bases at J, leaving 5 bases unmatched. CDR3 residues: CASSIQLAGVTDTQYF. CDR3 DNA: TGTGCCAGTAGTATCCAGCTAGCGGGAGTCACAGATACGCAGTATTTT.

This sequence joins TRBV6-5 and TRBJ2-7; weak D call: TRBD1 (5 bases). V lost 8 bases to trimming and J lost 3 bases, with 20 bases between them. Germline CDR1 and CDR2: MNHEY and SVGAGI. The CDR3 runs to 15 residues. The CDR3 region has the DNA TGTGCCAGCGCCTACAACGCAGGGCCCAGCTACGAGCAGTACTTC. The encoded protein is CASAYNAGPSYEQYF.

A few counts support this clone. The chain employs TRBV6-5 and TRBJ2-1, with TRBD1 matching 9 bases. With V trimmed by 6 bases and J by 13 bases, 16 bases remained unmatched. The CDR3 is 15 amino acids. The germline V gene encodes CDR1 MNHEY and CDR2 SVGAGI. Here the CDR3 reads CASRMGQGIGILQFF. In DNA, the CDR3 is TGTGCCAGCAGGATGGGACAGGGAATTGGGATCCTACAGTTCTTC.

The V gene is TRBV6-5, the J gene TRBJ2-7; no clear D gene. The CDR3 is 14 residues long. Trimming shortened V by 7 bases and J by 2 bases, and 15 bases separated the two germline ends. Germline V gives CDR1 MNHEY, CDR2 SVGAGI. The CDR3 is CASITPGPPYEQYF. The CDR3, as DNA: TGTGCCAGCATTACACCGGGTCCCCCCTACGAGCAGTACTTC.

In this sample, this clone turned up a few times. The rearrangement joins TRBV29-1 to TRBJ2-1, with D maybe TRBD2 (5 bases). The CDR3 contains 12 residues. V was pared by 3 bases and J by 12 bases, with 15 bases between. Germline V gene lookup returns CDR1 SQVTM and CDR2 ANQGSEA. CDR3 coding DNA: TGCAGCGTTGAGACTTGGTCGGGGTCGCAGTTCTTC. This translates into CSVETWSGSQFF.